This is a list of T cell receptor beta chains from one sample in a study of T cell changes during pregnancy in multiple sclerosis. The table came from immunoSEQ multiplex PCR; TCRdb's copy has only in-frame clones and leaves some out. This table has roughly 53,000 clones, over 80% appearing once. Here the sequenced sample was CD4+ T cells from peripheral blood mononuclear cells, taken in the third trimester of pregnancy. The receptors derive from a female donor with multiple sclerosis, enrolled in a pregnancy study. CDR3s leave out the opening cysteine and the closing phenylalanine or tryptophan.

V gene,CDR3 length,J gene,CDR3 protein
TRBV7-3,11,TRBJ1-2,ASSLSPDYGYT
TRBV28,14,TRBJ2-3,ASSPPPGLGTDTQY
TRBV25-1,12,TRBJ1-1,ASSAFEGRPEAF
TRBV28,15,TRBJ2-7,ASSPRGVAGGLYEQY
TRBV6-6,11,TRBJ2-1,ASSYQRETEQF
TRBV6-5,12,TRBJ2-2,ASSYFRDTGELF
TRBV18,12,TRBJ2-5,ASSLTGGQETQY
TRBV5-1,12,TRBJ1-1,ASSFGLRGTEAF
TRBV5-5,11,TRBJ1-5,ASMRDSNQPQH
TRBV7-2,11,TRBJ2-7,ASSSGLVYEQY
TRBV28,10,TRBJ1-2,ASSPQVYGYT
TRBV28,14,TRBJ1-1,ASSEITGLMNTEAF
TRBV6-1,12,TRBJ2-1,ASGRDRGLNEQF
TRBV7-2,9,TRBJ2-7,ASSFNMEQY